The 14 T cell receptor beta chains given below trace back to one sample, sequenced in a study of CD8 T cells in ankylosing spondylitis. MiXCR, run by TCRdb on the 5' RACE reads, gives a single entry per CDR3 protein. This sample carries about 160,000 distinct CDR3 sequences, around 16% of them seen once, and the ten largest clones take approximately 7.8%. Sequencing was done on a sample of blood, either unsorted or a sorted T cell fraction (not recorded which). These receptor sequences come from a male donor with ankylosing spondylitis or in good health (not recorded which).

V and J are TRBV28 and TRBJ2-7; either TRBD1 or TRBD2 may supply D (6 bases each). The V end lost 6 bases, the J end lost 3 bases, and 18 bases lay between the germline ends. CDR3 length: 15 amino acids. In germline, CDR1 is MDHEN, CDR2 SYDVKM. CDR3 loop: CASSRLDRLDYEQYF. The CDR3 DNA sequence: TGTGCCAGCAGCCGACTAGACAGGTTGGACTACGAGCAGTACTTC.

This clonotype was recorded many times. The gene calls are TRBV10-3 and TRBJ2-1; D is possibly TRBD1 or TRBD2 (6 bases each). There are 14 residues in the CDR3. The germline V gene has CDR1 ENHRY and CDR2 SYGVKD. Trimming left V 6 bases short and J 6 bases short, with 15 bases between. CDR3: CAISGQTGGNEQFF. The CDR3 region has the DNA TGTGCCATCAGCGGACAGACCGGGGGCAATGAGCAGTTCTTC.

The chain employs TRBV28 and TRBJ1-2; 7 nucleotides align to TRBD1. The CDR3 contains 12 residues. V was clipped by 8 bases and J by 4 bases; unmatched bases: 4. Looked up from germline, CDR1 is MDHEN and CDR2 is SYDVKM. The CDR3 spells CASWDRIYGYTF. DNA of the CDR3: TGTGCCAGCTGGGACAGAATCTATGGCTACACCTTC.

The chain couples TRBV28 to TRBJ2-7, with 7 positions matching TRBD2. The CDR3 extends over 14 amino acids. J was trimmed by 7 bases and V by 2 bases; bases with no gene match: 8. Germline values: CDR1 MDHEN, CDR2 SYDVKM. Written as DNA, the CDR3 is TGTGCCAGCAGTTTACTATGGGGGGGGTTAGAGCAGTACTTC. Translated, it gives CASSLLWGGLEQYF.

This clonotype was counted between two and nine times. The chain joins TRBV7-9 to TRBJ1-1; D not resolved. This CDR3 region has 12 residues. V lost 0 bases and J lost 8, with 7 bases in between. From germline, CDR1 is SEHNR and CDR2 FQNEAQ (reference sequence). The CDR3 here is CASSLAAGEAFF. The CDR3 DNA reads as TGTGCCAGCAGCTTAGCGGCCGGAGAAGCTTTCTTT.

This clonotype was found a few times. This chain links TRBV28 with TRBJ1-6; 8 positions match TRBD1. Unmatched junction bases numbered 6, after V lost 2 bases and J lost 15 bases. The CDR3 extends over 13 amino acids. Looked up from germline, CDR1 is MDHEN and CDR2 is SYDVKM. DNA of the CDR3: TGTGCCAGCAGTTTACAGGGGGCCGTCAGCCTCCACTTT. Its translation: CASSLQGAVSLHF. Full variable domain (remainder filled in from reference TRBV28 and TRBJ1-6): DVKVTQSSRYLVKRTGEKVFLECVQDMDHENMFWYRQDPGLGLRLIYFSYDVKMKEKGDIPEGYSVSREKKERFSLILESASTNQTSMYLCASSLQGAVSLHFGNGTRLTVT.

This clonotype was picked up many times. This chain uses TRBV30 with TRBJ2-5, with 8 positions matching TRBD1. Germline CDR1 reads GTSNPN; CDR2 reads SVGIG (reference sequence). Losses at the gene ends were 3 bases for V and 2 bases for J; bases not matched to a gene: 5. The CDR3 runs to 14 residues. CDR3 sequence reads: CAWRYGTGQETQYF. DNA of the CDR3: TGTGCCTGGAGGTACGGGACAGGTCAAGAGACCCAGTACTTC.

This clonotype was recorded many times. This chain links TRBV5-6 with TRBJ2-1; D is unresolved. Germline lookup yields CDR1 SGHDT and CDR2 YYEEEE. CDR3 length equals 16 residues. Trimming left V 0 bases short and J 0 bases short, with 10 bases between. The CDR3 DNA is TGTGCCAGCAGCTTGGATGCCGCGAGCTCCTACAATGAGCAGTTCTTC. It codes for CASSLDAASSYNEQFF.

This clonotype was recorded many times. The chain employs TRBV12-3 or TRBV12-4 and TRBJ1-3, with D unclear. Trimming cost V 3 bases and J 3 bases, with 9 bases left between them. The length of the CDR3 is 14 residues. The CDR3 reads CASSFSGGGNTIYF. CDR3 bases: TGTGCCAGCAGTTTTTCGGGAGGTGGAAACACCATATATTTT.

The sample holds many counts of this clonotype. This sequence joins TRBV20-1 and TRBJ2-6, with unresolved D. Germline-derived CDR1 and CDR2 are DFQATT and SNEGSKA (reference sequence). V was shortened by 0 bases and J by 0 bases, with 15 bases between the two germline ends. This CDR3 spans 18 amino acids. The CDR3 sequence: CSARDAQLLNSGANVLTF. The CDR3 DNA sequence: TGCAGTGCTAGAGATGCTCAATTACTAAACTCTGGGGCCAACGTCCTGACTTTC.

This clonotype was seen a few times. V usage is TRBV5-4 and J usage is TRBJ2-4, with 7 bases matching TRBD1. Per the germline V gene, CDR1 is SGHNT and CDR2 is YYREEE (reference sequence). This CDR3 region has 14 residues. V shed 4 bases and J 5 bases; nucleotides not matched to a gene: 6. The DNA of the CDR3 is TGTGCCAGCAGCCTAACAGGGGTGGAAAACATTCAGTACTTC. Its translation: CASSLTGVENIQYF.

The CDR3: CASRLGQSYEQYF. Here the CDR3 DNA reads TGCGCCAGCAGGCTGGGACAGTCCTACGAGCAGTACTTC. The chain employs TRBV5-1 and TRBJ2-7, with 7 bases aligning to TRBD1. Germline-derived CDR1 and CDR2 are SGHRS and YFSETQ. This CDR3 has 13 residues. The V and J ends lost 5 bases and 1 base, in that order; junction bases with no gene match: 3.

This clonotype was picked up many times. The rearrangement joins TRBV12-3 or TRBV12-4 to TRBJ2-3; D unclear. V was shortened by 4 bases and J by 1 base, with 12 bases between the two germline ends. CDR3 length: 15 residues. This CDR3 is CASSSHVGGTDTQYF. CDR3 coding DNA: TGTGCCAGCAGTTCCCACGTCGGAGGCACAGATACGCAGTATTTT.

This clonotype appeared a few times. This chain connects TRBV7-2 to TRBJ2-1; no firm D call. This CDR3 has 14 residues. Germline loops: CDR1 SGHTA, CDR2 FQGNSA. The V end lost 6 bases, the J end lost 1 base, and 10 bases lay between the germline ends. CDR3 loop: CASSYDKSYNEQFF. In nucleotides, the CDR3 is TGTGCCAGCAGTTATGACAAATCCTACAATGAGCAGTTCTTC.